This T cell receptor beta chain derives from a study of beta chain features in type 1 diabetes. Per germline, CDR1 SGDLS and CDR2 YYNGEE. The ends were cut back, 3 bases at V and 2 bases at J, with 20 bases in the middle. The CDR3 covers 17 residues. Regarding the study as a whole: Shorter templates might be favored by PCR, equally in patients and controls. The question of HLA type influencing TCRB rearrangement was one that remained unresolved here. More deletions and fewer insertions at VDJ junctions were found in patients with type 1 diabetes. In all four CD4+ subsets, TCRB CDR3 length was significantly, moderately reduced in type 1 diabetes.

The isolated RNA, all of it, was reverse transcribed, so expressed TCRB transcripts were what got sequenced. TCRdb's table, derived via immunoSEQ multiplex PCR, lists solely in-frame clones and lacks some. In the table there are approximately 240,000 clones, about a sixth of which are singletons. Note on this clone: The antigen is undetermined.

The chain couples TRBV9 to TRBJ1-2; no reliable D call. The receptor comes from a man in his thirties or forties with type 1 diabetes. Sequencing was done on a sample of naive CD4+ T cells from blood. DNA of the CDR3: TGTGCCAGCAGCGCACCAGTCGGGAGCGGGCAAAACTATGGCTACACCTTC. Protein product: CASSAPVGSGQNYGYTF.